A single sample gave rise to the 16 T cell receptor beta chains below, sequenced in a study of cytomegalovirus exposure and HLA in healthy donors. The PCR employed 60 Vbeta primers together with 13 Jbeta primers. Here immunoSEQ multiplex PCR was the method, and the copy in TCRdb shows in-frame clones only, minus some. The sample holds 100,000 to 130,000 clones, approximately 79% seen once. Sequencing was done on a sample of PBMCs. These TCRs come from a man between 18 and 29 years old in good health and CMV-seronegative.

The rearrangement uses TRBV7-2 and TRBJ2-5; TRBD2 matches 7 bases. The DNA end is a closer match to TRBJ2-7, so the J assignment may be wrong. Germline V lookup: CDR1 SGHTA, CDR2 FQGNSA. CDR3 size: 13 residues. The CDR3: CATRARGDYEQYF. CDR3 in DNA: TGTGCCACCAGGGCCCGGGGGGACTACGAGCAGTACTTC.

The chain joins TRBV5-4 to TRBJ2-5; weak D call: TRBD2 (5 bases). The CDR3 has 12 amino acids. V shed 0 bases and J shed 9 bases, with 9 bases lying between them. Germline values: CDR1 SGHNT, CDR2 YYREEE (reference sequence). The CDR3 nucleotides are TGTGCCAGCAGCTTGGGCGCCGGGGCCCAGTACTTC. Translating gives CASSLGAGAQYF.

CDR3 residues: CSVATGGEQYF. Written as DNA, the CDR3 is TGCAGCGTAGCGACAGGGGGCGAGCAGTACTTC. J is TRBJ2-7 and V is TRBV29-1; 9 bases line up with TRBD1. This CDR3 is 11 amino acids long. Germline assignment: CDR1 SQVTM and CDR2 ANQGSEA. V dropped 6 bases and J dropped 6; count of bases not matched to a gene: 3.

The chain links TRBV6-6 to TRBJ1-2; the D gene is possibly TRBD1 (6 bases). V gave up 5 bases and J gave up 0 bases, with 10 bases separating them. The CDR3 consists of 14 residues. Germline-derived CDR1 and CDR2 are MNHNY and SVGAGI (reference sequence). DNA for the CDR3: TGTGCCAGCAGTAAACAGGGAGCTAACTATGGCTACACCTTC. Residues: CASSKQGANYGYTF.

The genes are TRBV5-6 and TRBJ2-2; tentative D call: TRBD1 (5 bases). The CDR3 loop spans 17 amino acids. Trimming removed 0 bases at V and 7 bases at J, with 19 bases between. From germline, CDR1 is SGHDT and CDR2 YYEEEE. The CDR3 loop is CASSLGGRGIENGELFF. CDR3 in DNA: TGTGCCAGCAGCTTGGGCGGTAGGGGAATCGAGAACGGGGAGCTGTTTTTT.

This chain connects TRBV6-6 to TRBJ2-3, with 7 bases aligning to TRBD2. This CDR3 has 12 amino acids. The V gene's germline CDR1 is MNHNY and CDR2 SVGAGI (reference sequence). V lost 11 bases and J lost 4; bases outside the gene matches: 6. The CDR3 DNA reads as TGTGCCGGGGGGGAAGACCCAGATACGCAGTATTTT. Residues: CAGGEDPDTQYF.

V is TRBV25-1 and J is TRBJ2-7, with 7 bases matching TRBD1. Matching the DNA end better, TRBJ2-5 makes the J call doubtful. The CDR3 contains 13 residues. CDR1 and CDR2 (germline): MGHDK, SYGVNS. The CDR3 spells CASSLQGPETQYF. The CDR3 DNA reads as TGTGCCAGCAGTCTACAGGGGCCCGAGACCCAGTACTTC.

The chain is built from TRBV19 and TRBJ2-5; the match to TRBD1 covers 10 bases. The V and J ends lost 4 bases and 5 bases, in that order; junction bases with no gene match: 7. Looked up from germline, CDR1 is LNHDA and CDR2 is SQIVND (reference sequence). This CDR3 has 15 amino acids. CDR3: CASSNRQGAGETQYF. The CDR3 nucleotides read TGTGCCAGTAGTAATCGACAGGGGGCCGGGGAGACCCAGTACTTC.

The gene calls are TRBV10-1 and TRBJ2-7; TRBD2 matches 7 bases. J gave up 6 bases and V 0 bases, and 2 bases lay outside the gene matches. CDR3 length equals 13 residues. The germline CDR1 and CDR2 sequences are WNHNN and SYGVQD (reference sequence). This CDR3 is CASSESGGVEQYF. The CDR3 DNA follows: TGCGCCAGCAGTGAGTCTGGGGGGGTCGAGCAGTACTTC.

The chain employs TRBV5-1 and TRBJ2-1; D might be TRBD2 (6 bases). Germline CDR1 and CDR2: SGHRS and YFSETQ. V lost 5 bases to trimming and J lost 1 base, with 10 bases between them. The CDR3 totals 14 residues. CDR3 sequence reads: CASSYGGSYNEQFF. CDR3 coding DNA: TGCGCCAGCAGTTACGGGGGTTCCTACAATGAGCAGTTCTTC. Based on the CDR3 plus reference TRBV5-1 and TRBJ2-1, the full variable domain is KAGVTQTPRYLIKTRGQQVTLSCSPISGHRSVSWYQQTPGQGLQFLFEYFSETQRNKGNFPGRFSGRQFSNSRSEMNVSTLELGDSALYLCASSYGGSYNEQFFGPGTRLTVL.

V usage is TRBV16 and J usage is TRBJ2-7; D may be TRBD1 (6 bases). Looked up from germline, CDR1 is KGHSY and CDR2 is FQNENV. This CDR3 contains 21 residues. V was cut by 3 bases and J by 0 bases, with 30 bases left in between. This chain's CDR3 is CASSHPTLTGDNTLSSYEQYF. CDR3 DNA: TGTGCCAGCAGCCACCCTACGTTGACAGGAGATAACACACTGAGCTCCTACGAGCAGTACTTC.

J is TRBJ1-1 and V is TRBV4-1, with TRBD1 as a possible D gene (5 bases). There are 15 residues in the CDR3. Germline CDR1 is MGHRA and CDR2 is YSYEKL. V lost 1 base and J lost 5, with 14 bases in between. The DNA for the CDR3 is TGCGCCAGCAGCCAAGTAGCGTTCGGGGGAACTGAAGCTTTCTTT. Its protein is CASSQVAFGGTEAFF.

The rearrangement links TRBV7-9 to TRBJ2-1; 8 bases agree with TRBD2. Germline V gene lookup returns CDR1 SEHNR and CDR2 FQNEAQ (reference sequence). The V and J ends lost 5 bases and 6 bases, in that order; junction bases with no gene match: 9. The CDR3 contains 15 residues. The CDR3 loop is CASSPYAGGPNEQFF. The DNA of the CDR3 is TGTGCCAGCAGCCCTTATGCGGGGGGCCCCAATGAGCAGTTCTTC.

J is TRBJ1-2 and V is TRBV2; D is undetermined. V was cut by 6 bases and J by 3 bases, with 14 bases left in between. Germline loops: CDR1 SNHLY, CDR2 FYNNEI. The CDR3 covers 14 residues. CDR3 nucleotides: TGTGCCAGCAGCGCCGGGATTGGCCACTATGGCTACACCTTC. Translated, it gives CASSAGIGHYGYTF.

The chain carries TRBV5-4 and TRBJ2-5; possibly TRBD2 for D (6 bases). Matching the DNA end better, TRBJ2-7 makes the J call doubtful. The germline V gene has CDR1 SGHNT and CDR2 YYREEE (reference sequence). The CDR3 covers 15 residues. CDR3 sequence (DNA): TGTGCCAGCAGCCTCGGAGGTCGGGAGCTCTACGAGCAGTACTTC. Its protein product is CASSLGGRELYEQYF.

The chain recombines TRBV13 with TRBJ1-3, with TRBD1 matching over 9 bases. The CDR3 is 14 residues long. V lost 0 bases to trimming and J lost 8 bases; unmatched junction nucleotides: 2. Germline V gene sequence: CDR1 PRHDT, CDR2 FYEKMQ (reference sequence). The CDR3 is CASSLGGQGDTIYF. CDR3 nucleotides: TGTGCCAGCAGCTTAGGGGGACAGGGAGACACCATATATTTT.